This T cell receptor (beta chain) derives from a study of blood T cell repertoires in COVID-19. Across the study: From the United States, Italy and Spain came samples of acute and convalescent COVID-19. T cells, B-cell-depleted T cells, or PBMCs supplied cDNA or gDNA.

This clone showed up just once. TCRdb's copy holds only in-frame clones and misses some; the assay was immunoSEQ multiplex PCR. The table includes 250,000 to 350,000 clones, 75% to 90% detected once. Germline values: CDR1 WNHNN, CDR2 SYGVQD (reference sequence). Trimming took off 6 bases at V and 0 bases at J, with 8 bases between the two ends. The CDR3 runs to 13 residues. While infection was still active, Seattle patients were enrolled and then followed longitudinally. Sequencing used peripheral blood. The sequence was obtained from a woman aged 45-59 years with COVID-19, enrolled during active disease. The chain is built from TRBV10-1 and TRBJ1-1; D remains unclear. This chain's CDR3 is CASSRRLNTEAFF. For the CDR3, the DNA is TGCGCCAGCAGCAGAAGATTGAACACTGAAGCTTTCTTT.